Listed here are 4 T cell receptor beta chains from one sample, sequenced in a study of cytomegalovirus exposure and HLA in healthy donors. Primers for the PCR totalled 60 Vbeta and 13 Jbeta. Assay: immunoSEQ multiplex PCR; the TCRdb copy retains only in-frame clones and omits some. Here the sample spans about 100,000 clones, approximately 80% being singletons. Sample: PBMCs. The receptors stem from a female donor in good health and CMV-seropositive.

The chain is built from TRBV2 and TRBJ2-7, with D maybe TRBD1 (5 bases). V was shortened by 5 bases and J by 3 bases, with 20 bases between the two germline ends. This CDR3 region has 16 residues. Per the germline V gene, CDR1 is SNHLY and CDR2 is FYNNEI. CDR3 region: CASSHSTGAPYYEQYF. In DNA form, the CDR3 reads TGTGCCAGCAGTCACTCTACAGGAGCCCCCTACTACGAGCAGTACTTC. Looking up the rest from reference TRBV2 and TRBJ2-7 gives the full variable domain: EPEVTQTPSHQVTQMGQEVILRCVPISNHLYFYWYRQILGQKVEFLVSFYNNEISEKSEIFDDQFSVERPDGSNFTLKIRSTKLEDSAMYFCASSHSTGAPYYEQYFGPGTRLTVT.

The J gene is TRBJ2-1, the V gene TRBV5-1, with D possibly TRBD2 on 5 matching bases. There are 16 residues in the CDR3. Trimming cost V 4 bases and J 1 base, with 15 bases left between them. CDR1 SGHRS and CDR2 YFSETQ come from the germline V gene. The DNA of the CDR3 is TGCGCCAGCAGCCCCGGACTTTCCCTTTCCTACAATGAGCAGTTCTTC. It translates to CASSPGLSLSYNEQFF.

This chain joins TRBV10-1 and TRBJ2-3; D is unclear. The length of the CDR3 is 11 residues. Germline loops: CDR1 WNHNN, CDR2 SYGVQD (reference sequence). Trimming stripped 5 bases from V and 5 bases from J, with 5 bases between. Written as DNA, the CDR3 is TGCGCCAGCAGTAACGGAGATACGCAGTATTTT. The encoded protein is CASSNGDTQYF.

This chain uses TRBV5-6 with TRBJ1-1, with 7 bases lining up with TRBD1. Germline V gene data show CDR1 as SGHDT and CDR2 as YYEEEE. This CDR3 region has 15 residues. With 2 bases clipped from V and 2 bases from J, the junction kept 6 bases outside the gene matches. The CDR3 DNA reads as TGTGCCAGCAGCTTTTACAACAGGGGAAACACTGAAGCTTTCTTT. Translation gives CASSFYNRGNTEAFF.